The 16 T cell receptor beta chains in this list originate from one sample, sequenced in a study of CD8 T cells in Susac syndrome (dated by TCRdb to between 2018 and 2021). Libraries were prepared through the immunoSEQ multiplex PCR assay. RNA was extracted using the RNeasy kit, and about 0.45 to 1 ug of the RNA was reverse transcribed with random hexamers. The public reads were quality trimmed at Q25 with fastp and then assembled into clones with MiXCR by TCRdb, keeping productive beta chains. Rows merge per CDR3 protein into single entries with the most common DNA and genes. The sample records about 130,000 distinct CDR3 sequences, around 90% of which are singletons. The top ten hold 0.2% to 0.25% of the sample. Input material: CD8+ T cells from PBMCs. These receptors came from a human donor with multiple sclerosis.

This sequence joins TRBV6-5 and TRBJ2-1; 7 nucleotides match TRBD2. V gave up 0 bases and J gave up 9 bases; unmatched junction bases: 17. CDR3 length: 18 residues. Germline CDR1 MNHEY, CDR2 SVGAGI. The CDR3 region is CASSYSARAALRGFEQFF. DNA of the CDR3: TGTGCCAGCAGTTACTCCGCGCGGGCGGCCTTGCGGGGGTTTGAGCAGTTCTTC.

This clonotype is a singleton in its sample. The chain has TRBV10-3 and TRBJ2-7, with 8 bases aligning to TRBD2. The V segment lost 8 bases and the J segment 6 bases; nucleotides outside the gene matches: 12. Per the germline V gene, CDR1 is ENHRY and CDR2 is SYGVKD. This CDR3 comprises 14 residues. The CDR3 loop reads CAIAGLDSTSEQYF. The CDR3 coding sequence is TGTGCCATCGCGGGACTAGACTCTACCTCCGAGCAGTACTTC.

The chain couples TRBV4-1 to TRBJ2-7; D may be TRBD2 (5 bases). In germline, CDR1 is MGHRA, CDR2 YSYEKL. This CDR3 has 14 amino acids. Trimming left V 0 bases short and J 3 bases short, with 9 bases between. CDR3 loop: CASSQDPGIYEQYF. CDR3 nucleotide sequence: TGCGCCAGCAGCCAAGATCCGGGGATCTACGAGCAGTACTTC.

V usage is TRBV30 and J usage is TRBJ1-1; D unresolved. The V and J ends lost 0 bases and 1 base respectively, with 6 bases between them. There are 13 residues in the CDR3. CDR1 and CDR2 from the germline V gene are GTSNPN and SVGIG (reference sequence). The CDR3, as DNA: TGTGCCTGGAGTGTACAAGCGAACACTGAAGCTTTCTTT. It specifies CAWSVQANTEAFF.

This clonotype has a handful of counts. The CDR3 DNA follows: TGCAGCGTCCTGACAGGGTCAAACGAGCAGTACTTC. As protein: CSVLTGSNEQYF. The chain uses TRBV29-1 and TRBJ2-7, with 7 positions matching TRBD1. V dropped 6 bases and J dropped 5; count of bases not matched to a gene: 7. The CDR3 contains 12 residues. Per germline, CDR1 SQVTM and CDR2 ANQGSEA.

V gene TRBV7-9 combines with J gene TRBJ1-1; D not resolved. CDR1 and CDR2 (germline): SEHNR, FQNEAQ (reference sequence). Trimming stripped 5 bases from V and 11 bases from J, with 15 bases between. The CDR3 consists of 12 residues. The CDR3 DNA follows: TGTGCCAGCAGCGGACGGACTTTGGAGGCTTTCTTT. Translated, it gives CASSGRTLEAFF.

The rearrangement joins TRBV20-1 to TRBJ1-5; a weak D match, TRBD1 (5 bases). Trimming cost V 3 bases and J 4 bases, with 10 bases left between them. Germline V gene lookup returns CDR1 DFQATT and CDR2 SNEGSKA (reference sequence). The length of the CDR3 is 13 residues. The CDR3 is CSASPRENQPQHF. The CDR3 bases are TGCAGTGCTAGTCCCAGGGAGAATCAGCCCCAGCATTTT.

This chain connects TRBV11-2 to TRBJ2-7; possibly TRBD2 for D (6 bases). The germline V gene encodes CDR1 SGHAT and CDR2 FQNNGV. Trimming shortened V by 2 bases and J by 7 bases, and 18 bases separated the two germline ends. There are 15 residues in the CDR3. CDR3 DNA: TGTGCCAGCAGCTTACAGCGGGTCGCCGGGGGAGAGCAGTACTTC. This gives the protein CASSLQRVAGGEQYF.

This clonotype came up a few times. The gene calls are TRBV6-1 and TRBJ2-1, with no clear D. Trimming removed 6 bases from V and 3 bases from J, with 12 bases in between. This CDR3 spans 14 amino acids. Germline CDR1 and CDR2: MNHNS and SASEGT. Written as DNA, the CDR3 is TGTGCCAGCAGCCCAGAGGTGTTCTACAATGAGCAGTTCTTC. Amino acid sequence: CASSPEVFYNEQFF.

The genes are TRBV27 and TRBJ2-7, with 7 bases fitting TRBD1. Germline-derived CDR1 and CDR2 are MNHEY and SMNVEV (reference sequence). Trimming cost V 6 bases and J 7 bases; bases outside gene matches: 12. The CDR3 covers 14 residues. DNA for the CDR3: TGTGCCAGCAGCCACCGGGACAGTGACGATGAGCAGTACTTC. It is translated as CASSHRDSDDEQYF.

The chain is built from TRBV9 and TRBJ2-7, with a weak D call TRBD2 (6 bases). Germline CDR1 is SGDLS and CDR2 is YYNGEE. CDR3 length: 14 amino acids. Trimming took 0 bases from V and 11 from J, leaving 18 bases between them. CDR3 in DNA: TGTGCCAGCAGCGTAGGTTTTAGCGGAGGCGGCAAGTACTTC. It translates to CASSVGFSGGGKYF.

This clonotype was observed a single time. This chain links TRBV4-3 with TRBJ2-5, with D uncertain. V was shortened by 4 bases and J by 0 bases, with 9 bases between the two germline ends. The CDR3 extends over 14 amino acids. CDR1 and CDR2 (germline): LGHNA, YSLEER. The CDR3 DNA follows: TGCGCCAGCAGCCCGGACGGGTACCAAGAGACCCAGTACTTC. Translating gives CASSPDGYQETQYF.

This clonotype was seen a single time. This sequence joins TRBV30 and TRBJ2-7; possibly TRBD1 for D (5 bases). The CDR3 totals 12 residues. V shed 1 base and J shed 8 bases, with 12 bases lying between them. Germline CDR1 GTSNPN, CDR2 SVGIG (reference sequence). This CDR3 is CAWSAWTSQQYF. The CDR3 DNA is TGTGCCTGGAGTGCCTGGACATCGCAGCAGTACTTC.

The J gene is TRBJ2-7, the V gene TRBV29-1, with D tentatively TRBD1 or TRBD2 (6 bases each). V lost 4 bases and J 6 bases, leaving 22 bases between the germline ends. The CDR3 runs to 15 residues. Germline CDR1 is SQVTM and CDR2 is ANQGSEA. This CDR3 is CSVGGARGTSVEQYF. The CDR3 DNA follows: TGCAGCGTTGGGGGGGCCAGGGGTACCTCGGTCGAGCAGTACTTC.

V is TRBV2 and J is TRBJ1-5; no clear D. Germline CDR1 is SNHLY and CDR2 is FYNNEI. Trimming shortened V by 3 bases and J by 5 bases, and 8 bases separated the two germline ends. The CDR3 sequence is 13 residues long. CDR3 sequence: CASSEWGDQPQHF. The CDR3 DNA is TGTGCCAGCAGTGAGTGGGGAGATCAGCCCCAGCATTTT.

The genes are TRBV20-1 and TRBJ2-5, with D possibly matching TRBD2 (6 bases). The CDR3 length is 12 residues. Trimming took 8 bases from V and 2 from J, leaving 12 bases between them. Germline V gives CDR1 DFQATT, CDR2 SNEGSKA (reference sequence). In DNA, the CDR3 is TGCAGTCGGGGGACGGAACAAGAGACCCAGTACTTC. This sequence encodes CSRGTEQETQYF.